The 10 T cell receptor beta chains in this list originate from one sample, sequenced in a study of T-cell reconstitution after alpha-beta-depleted transplantation in children. As it was prepared, the TCRbeta library received unique molecular identifiers. TCRdb independently ran MiXCR on the PCR reads; one entry per CDR3 protein. The sample contains 200,000 to 300,000 distinct CDR3 sequences, more than 20% of which appear only once. Here the sequenced sample was PBMCs, mostly from graft donor cells, taken 360 days after TCRalphabeta/CD19-depleted stem cell transplant. The origin of the receptors is a female patient aged 2-9 years who had a stem cell transplant for congenital amegakaryocytic thrombocytopenia, so the T cells may come from the graft donor.

This clonotype was counted a few times. The chain employs TRBV24-1 and TRBJ1-1, with a possible D match to TRBD1 (5 bases). Deletions cut 5 bases from V and 1 base from J, with 10 bases between. This CDR3 region has 14 residues. Germline CDR1 reads KGHDR; CDR2 reads SFDVKD. The CDR3, as DNA: TGTGCCACCAGTGGCGGGGCGGGGAACACTGAAGCTTTCTTT. It specifies CATSGGAGNTEAFF.

The V call is TRBV2, the J call TRBJ2-2; 12 bases agree with TRBD1. This CDR3 has 15 residues. V shed 6 bases, J shed 6 bases, and the junction held 5 bases outside the gene matches. Germline values: CDR1 SNHLY, CDR2 FYNNEI. CDR3 loop: CASRPGQGAPGELFF. As DNA, the CDR3 is TGTGCCAGCAGGCCGGGACAGGGGGCCCCCGGGGAGCTGTTTTTT.

This clonotype has only a few counts. This chain connects TRBV3-1 to TRBJ2-7; D not resolved. This CDR3 has 11 amino acids. The V end lost 1 base, the J end lost 5 bases, and 3 bases lay between the germline ends. The V gene's germline CDR1 is LGHDT and CDR2 YNNKEL (reference sequence). The DNA of the CDR3 is TGTGCCAGCAGCCAAGTTCACGAGCAGTACTTC. The encoded protein is CASSQVHEQYF.

This clonotype has only a few counts. V is TRBV6-5 and J is TRBJ2-2; 11 bases match TRBD2. The V gene's germline CDR1 is MNHEY and CDR2 SVGAGI. The CDR3 runs 16 residues. V gave up 4 bases and J gave up 7 bases; unmatched junction bases: 8. The CDR3 sequence: CASSFTTSGGIGELFF. DNA of the CDR3: TGTGCCAGCAGTTTTACTACTAGCGGGGGAATCGGGGAGCTGTTTTTT.

V and J are TRBV7-9 and TRBJ2-5; no clear D. The V end was cut by 3 bases, the J end by 4 bases, with 9 bases between. The V gene's germline CDR1 is SEHNR and CDR2 FQNEAQ (reference sequence). This CDR3 has 13 amino acids. CDR3 sequence: CASSFGPRETQYF. CDR3 bases: TGTGCCAGCAGCTTTGGCCCCAGAGAGACCCAGTACTTC.

The rearrangement joins TRBV20-1 to TRBJ2-1, with 13 bases lining up with TRBD2. The J segment lost 3 bases and the V segment lost 6 bases, leaving 11 bases of the junction unmatched. CDR1 and CDR2 from the germline V gene are DFQATT and SNEGSKA (reference sequence). The CDR3 covers 17 residues. The CDR3 coding sequence is TGCAGTGCCTACGGACAGGGGACTAGCGGGAACTACAATGAGCAGTTCTTC. This sequence encodes CSAYGQGTSGNYNEQFF.

This clonotype turned up a few times. The chain is built from TRBV12-3 or TRBV12-4 and TRBJ1-4, with D perhaps TRBD1 (5 bases). The CDR3 length is 16 residues. V was pared by 5 bases and J by 8 bases, with 21 bases between. The CDR3 DNA reads TGTGCCAGCAGTCGGAAACCGGGACCCCACTGGGAAAAACTGTTTTTT. As protein: CASSRKPGPHWEKLFF.

This clonotype was seen only a few times. This chain connects TRBV11-2 to TRBJ2-1; D is perhaps TRBD2 (6 bases). Germline loops: CDR1 SGHAT, CDR2 FQNNGV. CDR3 length: 16 residues. The V end lost 5 bases, the J end lost 7 bases, and 21 bases lay between the germline ends. CDR3 in DNA: TGTGCCAGCAGCCCCCGTCGGCGGGGTGGGTTGAATGAGCAGTTCTTC. It codes for CASSPRRRGGLNEQFF.

The CDR3 DNA is TGTGCCAGCAGTTACGGGCGGGAGCGGTGGCAAGAGACCCAGTACTTC. This translates into CASSYGRERWQETQYF. V is TRBV6-2 or TRBV6-3 and J is TRBJ2-5, with TRBD2 matching 7 bases. The CDR3 sequence is 16 residues long. The V gene end was trimmed by 2 bases and the J gene end by 2 bases; junction bases not matched to a gene: 8. Looked up from germline, CDR1 is MNHEY and CDR2 is SVGEGT.

J is TRBJ2-5 and V is TRBV28, with TRBD1 identical over 9 bases. This CDR3 contains 14 residues. Germline V gene lookup returns CDR1 MDHEN and CDR2 SYDVKM. The junction had 8 bases not matched to a gene; V was cut back by 8 bases and J by 4 bases. The CDR3 sequence: CASAGTGFRETQYF. CDR3 DNA sequence: TGTGCCAGCGCGGGGACAGGGTTTCGAGAGACCCAGTACTTC.